The rows below give T cell receptor beta chains drawn from one sample of a study of T cells in localized non-small cell lung cancer. TCRdb's table, derived via immunoSEQ multiplex PCR, lists solely in-frame clones and lacks some. The sample holds tens of thousands of clones, 75% to 85% seen once. The sequencing used PBMCs, collected before any cancer treatment. These receptors were obtained from a man between 40 and 69 years old with stage II lung adenocarcinoma. Both conserved end residues are part of each CDR3. Fields, in order: clone size, J gene, V gene, D gene, CDR3 protein, CDR3 DNA. A D gene is named only where the DNA matches it firmly. Only some rows state a clone size, as once, few, many or a class for expanded clones.

clone size: -
J gene: TRBJ1-5
V gene: TRBV6-1
D gene: -
CDR3 protein: CASSGASNQPQHF
CDR3 DNA: TGTGCCAGCAGTGGGGCCAGCAATCAGCCCCAGCATTTT

clone size: -
J gene: TRBJ1-1
V gene: TRBV7-9
D gene: -
CDR3 protein: CASSPRGDTEAFF
CDR3 DNA: TGTGCCAGCAGCCCCCGAGGGGACACTGAAGCTTTCTTT

clone size: few
J gene: TRBJ2-7
V gene: TRBV6-6
D gene: TRBD2
CDR3 protein: CASSYSSGLARDEQYF
CDR3 DNA: TGTGCCAGCAGTTACTCCTCGGGACTAGCGAGGGACGAGCAGTACTTC

clone size: -
J gene: TRBJ2-7
V gene: TRBV29-1
D gene: -
CDR3 protein: CSATGSYEQYF
CDR3 DNA: TGCAGCGCTACAGGGTCCTACGAGCAGTACTTC

clone size: -
J gene: TRBJ2-1
V gene: TRBV10-3
D gene: TRBD2
CDR3 protein: CAISESLGLAGANEQFF
CDR3 DNA: TGTGCCATCAGTGAGTCGTTGGGTCTAGCGGGGGCCAATGAGCAGTTCTTC

clone size: -
J gene: TRBJ2-5
V gene: TRBV5-1
D gene: -
CDR3 protein: CASSLGAGETQYF
CDR3 DNA: TGCGCCAGCAGCTTGGGAGCCGGGGAGACCCAGTACTTC

clone size: -
J gene: TRBJ2-1
V gene: TRBV5-1
D gene: -
CDR3 protein: CASSPTRVRRDYNEQFF
CDR3 DNA: TGCGCCAGCAGCCCTACAAGGGTGAGGAGGGACTACAATGAGCAGTTCTTC

clone size: -
J gene: TRBJ1-3
V gene: TRBV9
D gene: -
CDR3 protein: CASSVGRASGNTIYF
CDR3 DNA: TGTGCCAGCAGCGTAGGGAGGGCCTCTGGAAACACCATATATTTT

clone size: -
J gene: TRBJ1-1
V gene: TRBV6-5
D gene: -
CDR3 protein: CATANGFMNTEAFF
CDR3 DNA: TGTGCCACCGCCAACGGCTTCATGAACACTGAAGCTTTCTTT

clone size: -
J gene: TRBJ1-3
V gene: TRBV5-4
D gene: -
CDR3 protein: CASSLNPSSGNTIYF
CDR3 DNA: TGTGCCAGCAGCTTGAACCCTTCCTCTGGAAACACCATATATTTT

clone size: -
J gene: TRBJ2-3
V gene: TRBV7-2
D gene: -
CDR3 protein: CASSLVLAGSRTDTQYF
CDR3 DNA: TGTGCCAGCAGCTTAGTTCTCGCGGGTTCTCGCACAGATACGCAGTATTTT

clone size: -
J gene: TRBJ2-5
V gene: TRBV11-3
D gene: TRBD1
CDR3 protein: CASSFGDRGQETQYF
CDR3 DNA: TGTGCCAGCAGCTTCGGGGACAGGGGGCAAGAGACCCAGTACTTC

clone size: few
J gene: TRBJ1-1
V gene: TRBV29-1
D gene: -
CDR3 protein: CSVSTGRNTEAFF
CDR3 DNA: TGCAGCGTGTCTACAGGCCGGAACACTGAAGCTTTCTTT

clone size: -
J gene: TRBJ2-2
V gene: TRBV9
D gene: TRBD2
CDR3 protein: CASSVAGVQGFLNTGELFF
CDR3 DNA: TGTGCCAGCAGTGTAGCGGGAGTCCAGGGGTTTTTAAACACCGGGGAGCTGTTTTTT

clone size: -
J gene: TRBJ2-7
V gene: TRBV29-1
D gene: -
CDR3 protein: CSAGPGYHEQYF
CDR3 DNA: TGCAGCGCCGGCCCCGGCTACCACGAGCAGTACTTC

clone size: -
J gene: TRBJ2-5
V gene: TRBV19
D gene: -
CDR3 protein: CASSRRDQETQYF
CDR3 DNA: TGTGCCAGTAGTAGGAGGGACCAGGAGACCCAGTACTTC

clone size: few
J gene: TRBJ1-1
V gene: TRBV7-3
D gene: TRBD1
CDR3 protein: CASSRETGRGSEAFF
CDR3 DNA: TGTGCCAGCAGCCGAGAGACAGGGAGGGGATCTGAAGCTTTCTTT

clone size: many
J gene: TRBJ2-6
V gene: TRBV19
D gene: -
CDR3 protein: CASSIDGASGANVLTF
CDR3 DNA: TGTGCCAGTAGTATAGACGGCGCCTCTGGGGCCAACGTCCTGACTTTC

clone size: -
J gene: TRBJ1-1
V gene: TRBV6-1
D gene: -
CDR3 protein: CASSEAGWDTEAFF
CDR3 DNA: TGTGCCAGCAGTGAAGCTGGGTGGGACACTGAAGCTTTCTTT

clone size: few
J gene: TRBJ1-5
V gene: TRBV4-1
D gene: -
CDR3 protein: CASSQDHSRPISPQHF
CDR3 DNA: TGCGCCAGCAGCCAAGATCATAGCCGGCCGATATCGCCCCAGCATTTT

clone size: -
J gene: TRBJ1-5
V gene: TRBV27
D gene: -
CDR3 protein: CASSLTPVLGGSNQPQHF
CDR3 DNA: TGTGCCAGCAGTTTAACGCCCGTGTTGGGGGGGAGCAATCAGCCCCAGCATTTT

clone size: -
J gene: TRBJ1-5
V gene: TRBV7-9
D gene: -
CDR3 protein: CASSPSDGNHQPQHF
CDR3 DNA: TGTGCCAGCAGTCCTTCTGACGGAAATCATCAGCCCCAGCATTTT

clone size: -
J gene: TRBJ2-7
V gene: TRBV6-5
D gene: -
CDR3 protein: CASSYSLGGTYEQYF
CDR3 DNA: TGTGCCAGCAGTTACTCCCTTGGGGGCACCTACGAGCAGTACTTC

clone size: -
J gene: TRBJ2-5
V gene: TRBV5-6
D gene: TRBD2
CDR3 protein: CASSLGLAGGETQYF
CDR3 DNA: TGTGCCAGCAGCTTGGGTCTAGCGGGAGGAGAGACCCAGTACTTC

clone size: -
J gene: TRBJ2-3
V gene: TRBV4-1
D gene: TRBD2
CDR3 protein: CASSPGGIAGGGTDTQYF
CDR3 DNA: TGCGCCAGCAGCCCGGGGGGTATAGCGGGAGGGGGCACAGATACGCAGTATTTT

clone size: -
J gene: TRBJ1-4
V gene: TRBV5-1
D gene: TRBD1
CDR3 protein: CASSPQGPQEKLFF
CDR3 DNA: TGCGCCAGCAGCCCACAGGGGCCGCAGGAAAAACTGTTTTTT

clone size: -
J gene: TRBJ1-3
V gene: TRBV5-1
D gene: -
CDR3 protein: CASSLRAPTVFSGNTIYF
CDR3 DNA: TGCGCCAGCAGCTTGAGAGCTCCCACGGTTTTCTCTGGAAACACCATATATTTT

clone size: -
J gene: TRBJ1-2
V gene: TRBV5-6
D gene: -
CDR3 protein: CASSLATGPGNYGYTF
CDR3 DNA: TGTGCCAGCAGCTTGGCCACAGGGCCGGGGAACTATGGCTACACCTTC

clone size: -
J gene: TRBJ1-1
V gene: TRBV5-1
D gene: TRBD1
CDR3 protein: CASTRQGMNTEAFF
CDR3 DNA: TGCGCCAGCACCCGACAGGGGATGAACACTGAAGCTTTCTTT

clone size: -
J gene: TRBJ1-2
V gene: TRBV7-9
D gene: -
CDR3 protein: CASSSGTVNYYGYTF
CDR3 DNA: TGTGCCAGCAGCTCCGGGACGGTGAACTACTATGGCTACACCTTC

clone size: -
J gene: TRBJ1-5
V gene: TRBV4-1
D gene: TRBD1
CDR3 protein: CASSQPSGGGIYSNQPQHF
CDR3 DNA: TGCGCCAGCAGCCAACCTTCAGGGGGCGGAATTTATAGCAATCAGCCCCAGCATTTT

clone size: -
J gene: TRBJ2-2
V gene: TRBV5-1
D gene: -
CDR3 protein: CASSFLGATGELFF
CDR3 DNA: TGCGCCAGCAGCTTCCTGGGAGCCACCGGGGAGCTGTTTTTT

clone size: once
J gene: TRBJ2-5
V gene: TRBV5-1
D gene: -
CDR3 protein: CASSLQPSVIQETQYF
CDR3 DNA: TGCGCCAGCAGCTTGCAGCCTAGCGTGATCCAAGAGACCCAGTACTTC

clone size: -
J gene: TRBJ2-6
V gene: TRBV7-3
D gene: -
CDR3 protein: CASSLNPGIYSGANVLTF
CDR3 DNA: TGTGCCAGCAGCCTCAACCCGGGGATCTACTCTGGGGCCAACGTCCTGACTTTC

clone size: medium-sized
J gene: TRBJ1-1
V gene: TRBV7-2
D gene: -
CDR3 protein: CASLQDPGTEAFF
CDR3 DNA: TGTGCCAGCCTCCAGGATCCGGGCACTGAAGCTTTCTTT

clone size: -
J gene: TRBJ1-4
V gene: TRBV5-1
D gene: -
CDR3 protein: CASSLLGVPTEKLFF
CDR3 DNA: TGCGCCAGCAGCTTGCTTGGGGTGCCAACGGAAAAACTGTTTTTT

clone size: -
J gene: TRBJ1-1
V gene: TRBV19
D gene: -
CDR3 protein: CASSIGLQESTEAFF
CDR3 DNA: TGTGCCAGTAGTATAGGGTTACAGGAAAGCACTGAAGCTTTCTTT

clone size: -
J gene: TRBJ2-3
V gene: TRBV7-3
D gene: TRBD1
CDR3 protein: CASSFTGQELTDTQYF
CDR3 DNA: TGTGCCAGCAGCTTCACCGGACAGGAGCTAACAGATACGCAGTATTTT

clone size: -
J gene: TRBJ1-5
V gene: TRBV2
D gene: TRBD1
CDR3 protein: CASSGDREVNQPQHF
CDR3 DNA: TGTGCCAGCAGTGGAGACAGGGAGGTTAATCAGCCCCAGCATTTT

clone size: once
J gene: TRBJ1-5
V gene: TRBV5-1
D gene: -
CDR3 protein: CASSLGEGTSNQPQHF
CDR3 DNA: TGCGCCAGCAGCTTGGGAGAAGGAACTAGCAATCAGCCCCAGCATTTT

clone size: -
J gene: TRBJ2-1
V gene: TRBV11-1
D gene: TRBD1
CDR3 protein: CASSLGTGGPYQQFF
CDR3 DNA: TGTGCCAGCAGCTTAGGGACAGGGGGACCCTATCAGCAGTTCTTC

clone size: -
J gene: TRBJ1-2
V gene: TRBV19
D gene: -
CDR3 protein: CASSPSPGGYTF
CDR3 DNA: TGTGCCAGTAGTCCGAGTCCGGGTGGCTACACCTTC

clone size: -
J gene: TRBJ1-3
V gene: TRBV28
D gene: -
CDR3 protein: CASTLSAGTSSSGNTIYF
CDR3 DNA: TGTGCCAGCACTCTATCGGCGGGGACTTCCAGCTCTGGAAACACCATATATTTT

clone size: -
J gene: TRBJ2-7
V gene: TRBV11-2
D gene: -
CDR3 protein: CASSLEVGTRSGYEQYF
CDR3 DNA: TGTGCCAGCAGCTTAGAAGTGGGCACAAGGTCGGGCTACGAGCAGTACTTC

clone size: -
J gene: TRBJ2-2
V gene: TRBV7-8
D gene: -
CDR3 protein: CASSFRRAGTPNTGELFF
CDR3 DNA: TGTGCCAGCAGCTTCCGACGAGCCGGGACTCCGAACACCGGGGAGCTGTTTTTT

clone size: -
J gene: TRBJ1-4
V gene: TRBV7-9
D gene: TRBD1
CDR3 protein: CASSLTGTGNEKLFF
CDR3 DNA: TGTGCCAGCAGCTTAACCGGGACAGGGAACGAAAAACTGTTTTTT

clone size: -
J gene: TRBJ2-7
V gene: TRBV29-1
D gene: TRBD1
CDR3 protein: CSVQRTGNEQYF
CDR3 DNA: TGCAGCGTCCAGAGGACAGGGAACGAGCAGTACTTC

clone size: -
J gene: TRBJ2-2
V gene: TRBV2
D gene: -
CDR3 protein: CASSEQEGRVGGELFF
CDR3 DNA: TGTGCCAGCAGTGAGCAGGAGGGCCGGGTTGGCGGGGAGCTGTTTTTT

clone size: few
J gene: TRBJ1-5
V gene: TRBV11-2
D gene: -
CDR3 protein: CASSLGQFNQPQHF
CDR3 DNA: TGTGCCAGCAGCTTAGGACAGTTCAATCAGCCCCAGCATTTT

clone size: few
J gene: TRBJ1-1
V gene: TRBV4-1
D gene: -
CDR3 protein: CASSQDRLNTEAFF
CDR3 DNA: TGCGCCAGCAGCCAAGACCGGCTGAACACTGAAGCTTTCTTT

clone size: -
J gene: TRBJ2-7
V gene: TRBV6-1
D gene: -
CDR3 protein: CASSLRGVSSYEQYF
CDR3 DNA: TGTGCCAGCAGTCTCCGAGGTGTAAGCTCCTACGAGCAGTACTTC

clone size: few
J gene: TRBJ1-2
V gene: TRBV6-1
D gene: -
CDR3 protein: CASSEIWGYTF
CDR3 DNA: TGTGCCAGCAGTGAAATCTGGGGCTACACCTTC

clone size: once
J gene: TRBJ1-5
V gene: TRBV30
D gene: -
CDR3 protein: CAWTPGYSNQPQHF
CDR3 DNA: TGTGCCTGGACACCGGGGTATAGCAATCAGCCCCAGCATTTT

clone size: -
J gene: TRBJ2-1
V gene: TRBV19
D gene: -
CDR3 protein: CASRRLGVGDEQFF
CDR3 DNA: TGTGCCAGTAGGAGACTTGGGGTAGGCGATGAGCAGTTCTTC

clone size: -
J gene: TRBJ1-4
V gene: TRBV6-1
D gene: -
CDR3 protein: CASSEATATNEKLFF
CDR3 DNA: TGTGCCAGCAGTGAAGCGACTGCAACTAATGAAAAACTGTTTTTT